This T cell receptor (beta chain) was obtained from a study of CD8 T cells in ankylosing spondylitis. Whole-study results and caveats: Disease-linked clones were CD8+ and relatively rare in peripheral blood.

Trimming stripped 7 bases from V and 4 bases from J, with 12 bases between. The germline V gene encodes CDR1 DFQATT and CDR2 SNEGSKA (reference sequence). This CDR3 comprises 12 residues. This clonotype was detected ten times or more. Its antigen is currently unknown. Making the TCR beta libraries involved quantitative 5'-RACE with molecular barcodes. MiXCR, run by TCRdb on the 5' RACE reads, gives a single entry per CDR3 protein. Of about 300,000 distinct CDR3 sequences in the sample, roughly 12% are singletons; the top ten hold around 10%. The V call is TRBV20-1, the J call TRBJ2-3; TRBD1 is a possible D gene (6 bases). The sequencing input was blood, either unsorted or a sorted T cell fraction (not recorded which). The source of this sequence is a female donor with ankylosing spondylitis or in good health (not recorded which). CDR3 residues: CSGSRGSDTQYF. In DNA, the CDR3 is TGCAGTGGTAGCAGGGGATCAGATACGCAGTATTTT.